This TCR beta chain derives from a study of T-cell reconstitution after alpha-beta-depleted transplantation in children. It was with unique molecular identifiers that the TCRbeta library was prepared. A single record per CDR3 protein comes from TCRdb applying MiXCR to the PCR reads. Among some 300,000 distinct CDR3 sequences, about 9.4% were seen once, and the ten largest hold approximately 7%. V gave up 5 bases and J gave up 5 bases; unmatched junction bases: 8. The CDR3 runs 16 residues. From germline, CDR1 is SEHNR and CDR2 FQNEAQ (reference sequence). The sample here was PBMCs, taken before TCRalphabeta/CD19-depleted stem cell transplant. The TCR sequence derives from a boy in the first two years of life with acute myeloid leukemia, due to receive a stem cell transplant. The chain recombines TRBV7-9 with TRBJ2-5; 13 bases map to TRBD2. This CDR3 reads CASSPRLAGGKETQYF. Written as DNA, the CDR3 is TGTGCCAGCAGCCCAAGACTAGCGGGGGGAAAGGAGACCCAGTACTTC.